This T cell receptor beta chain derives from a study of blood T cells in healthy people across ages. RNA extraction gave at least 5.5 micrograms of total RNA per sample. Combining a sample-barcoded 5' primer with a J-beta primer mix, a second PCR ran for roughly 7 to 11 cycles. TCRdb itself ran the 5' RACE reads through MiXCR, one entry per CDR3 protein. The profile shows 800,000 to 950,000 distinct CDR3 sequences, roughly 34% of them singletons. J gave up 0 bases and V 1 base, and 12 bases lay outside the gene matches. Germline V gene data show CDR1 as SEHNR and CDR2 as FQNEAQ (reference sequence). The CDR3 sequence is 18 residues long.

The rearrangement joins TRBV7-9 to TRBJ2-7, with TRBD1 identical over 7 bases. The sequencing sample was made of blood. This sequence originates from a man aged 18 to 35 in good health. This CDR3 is CASSLGRGRSLLSYEQYF. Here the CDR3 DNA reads TGTGCCAGCAGCTTAGGTAGGGGGCGTTCCCTCCTCTCCTACGAGCAGTACTTC.